The entry below describes one T cell receptor (beta chain). A junction boundary mismatches the germline segment, possibly from a read error. The PCR ran on 60 Vbeta and 13 Jbeta primers. The data were produced by immunoSEQ multiplex PCR, yet TCRdb's version contains in-frame clones alone and is incomplete. The sample has around 150,000 clones, over 50% seen once. This entry is derived from a study of cytomegalovirus exposure and HLA in healthy donors. CDR1 and CDR2 from the germline V gene are MNHEY and SVGAGI. This CDR3 has 11 amino acids. The gene calls are TRBV6-5 and TRBJ1-2; 8 positions match TRBD1. This clonotype was obtained from a human donor in good health. The sequencing sample was made of PBMCs. CDR3 coding DNA: TGTGCCAGCAGTACCGGGACAGGAACCCTCTTC. It encodes CASSTGTGTLF.